A single sample is the source of the 26 T cell receptor beta chains below, sequenced in a study of OX40 agonist ivuxolimab in advanced cancers. Sequencing used immunoSEQ multiplex PCR; TCRdb keeps in-frame clones, though not all of them. The data hold fewer than 70,000 clones, with around 93% observed a single time. The sequences come from CD4+ or CD8+ T cells sorted from blood, collected in a trial of the OX40 agonist ivuxolimab. The source is an adult with an advanced solid tumor such as melanoma, head and neck, liver or kidney cancer.

In its sample, this clone was seen once. V usage is TRBV25-1 and J usage is TRBJ1-1; no reliable D call. Trimming pared 5 bases from V and 0 bases from J, leaving 7 bases between. CDR1 and CDR2 (germline): MGHDK, SYGVNS. This CDR3 comprises 13 residues. CDR3 DNA sequence: TGTGCCAGCAGTCCACGGATGAACACTGAAGCTTTCTTT. This encodes CASSPRMNTEAFF.

V gene TRBV7-9 combines with J gene TRBJ1-2, with D unclear. CDR3 size: 15 residues. Trimming shortened V by 5 bases and J by 1 base, and 14 bases separated the two germline ends. Germline values: CDR1 SEHNR, CDR2 FQNEAQ (reference sequence). The CDR3 nucleotides are TGTGCCAGCAGCCCCATGGGCGGGGATAACTATGGCTACACCTTC. Protein: CASSPMGGDNYGYTF.

The genes are TRBV7-4 and TRBJ1-1, with 7 nucleotides matching TRBD1. The CDR3 runs to 14 residues. Germline V gene data show CDR1 as SGHVT and CDR2 as SQSDAQ. V lost 0 bases and J lost 4; bases outside the gene matches: 2. The CDR3 loop is CASSLAGTVTEAFF. DNA for the CDR3: TGTGCCAGCAGCTTAGCCGGGACAGTCACTGAAGCTTTCTTT.

This sequence joins TRBV19 and TRBJ1-1; 10 nucleotides agree with TRBD1. The CDR3 spans 15 residues. Trimming took 7 bases from V and 1 from J; bases not matched to a gene: 6. In germline, CDR1 is LNHDA, CDR2 SQIVND (reference sequence). The CDR3 loop is CASTGTGVWNTEAFF. DNA for the CDR3: TGTGCCAGTACGGGGACAGGGGTGTGGAACACTGAAGCTTTCTTT.

As DNA, the CDR3 is TGTGCCAGCAGCCGAGTAGCGGGGACGATAAATGAGCAGTTCTTC. Translating gives CASSRVAGTINEQFF. The chain couples TRBV14 to TRBJ2-1, with 8 bases that match TRBD2. The CDR3 sequence is 15 residues long. V dropped 4 bases and J dropped 7; count of bases not matched to a gene: 9. In germline, CDR1 is SGHDN, CDR2 FVKESK. The full variable domain, in which reference TRBV14 and TRBJ2-1 provide the parts outside the CDR3, is EAGVTQFPSHSVIEKGQTVTLRCDPISGHDNLYWYRRVMGKEIKFLLHFVKESKQDESGMPNNRFLAERTGGTYSTLKVQPAELEDSGVYFCASSRVAGTINEQFFGPGTRLTVL.

V and J are TRBV19 and TRBJ2-1; D not resolved. CDR1 and CDR2 from the germline V gene are LNHDA and SQIVND (reference sequence). The CDR3 extends over 15 amino acids. The V and J ends lost 5 bases and 0 bases respectively, with 11 bases between them. The CDR3 DNA follows: TGTGCCAGTAGTCCGACGGTGAGCTCCTACAATGAGCAGTTCTTC. It yields the protein CASSPTVSSYNEQFF.

The chain has TRBV15 and TRBJ2-3; 11 nucleotides match TRBD2. Per germline, CDR1 LNHNV and CDR2 YYDKDF (reference sequence). There are 17 residues in the CDR3. J gave up 3 bases and V 0 bases, and 5 bases lay outside the gene matches. The DNA for the CDR3 is TGTGCCACCAGCAGAGACCGACTAGCGGGAAAGACAGATACGCAGTATTTT. Its translation is CATSRDRLAGKTDTQYF. The full variable domain, rest sourced from reference TRBV15 and TRBJ2-3, is DAMVIQNPRYQVTQFGKPVTLSCSQTLNHNVMYWYQQKSSQAPKLLFHYYDKDFNNEADTPDNFQSRRPNTSFCFLDIRSPGLGDTAMYLCATSRDRLAGKTDTQYFGPGTRLTVL.

The chain links TRBV7-7 to TRBJ2-1; D is tentatively TRBD1 or TRBD2 (5 bases each). V lost 5 bases, J lost 9 bases, and 17 bases lay in between. From germline, CDR1 is SSHAT and CDR2 FNYEAQ (reference sequence). The CDR3 runs to 14 residues. The CDR3 sequence is CASSPGTPLGEQFF. CDR3 coding DNA: TGTGCCAGCAGCCCCGGGACGCCTTTGGGTGAGCAGTTCTTC.

V and J are TRBV19 and TRBJ1-2; perhaps TRBD1 as D (6 bases). The CDR3 loop spans 14 amino acids. V was clipped by 7 bases and J by 2 bases, with 14 bases between them. Germline CDR1 LNHDA, CDR2 SQIVND (reference sequence). The CDR3 reads CASTPGVSNYGYTF. DNA for the CDR3: TGTGCCAGTACCCCAGGGGTGAGCAACTATGGCTACACCTTC.

This clone was recorded only once. The chain combines TRBV5-1 with TRBJ2-5, with TRBD2 matching over 11 bases. The junction had 4 bases not matched to a gene; V was cut back by 6 bases and J by 0 bases. The V gene's germline CDR1 is SGHRS and CDR2 YFSETQ. This CDR3 contains 15 residues. The CDR3 nucleotides are TGCGCCAGCACAAGGGGACTAGCGGACCAAGAGACCCAGTACTTC. This sequence encodes CASTRGLADQETQYF.

The J gene is TRBJ2-7, the V gene TRBV11-2, with D possibly being TRBD1 or TRBD2 (5 bases each). V lost 4 bases and J lost 1, with 17 bases in between. Looked up from germline, CDR1 is SGHAT and CDR2 is FQNNGV. This CDR3 comprises 16 residues. CDR3 sequence: CASSSSLGDPSYEQYF. The CDR3 DNA follows: TGTGCCAGCAGCTCCTCACTAGGGGACCCATCCTACGAGCAGTACTTC. The entire variable domain, with the rest obtained from reference TRBV11-2 and TRBJ2-7, is as follows: EAGVAQSPRYKIIEKRQSVAFWCNPISGHATLYWYQQILGQGPKLLIQFQNNGVVDDSQLPKDRFSAERLKGVDSTLKIQPAKLEDSAVYLCASSSSLGDPSYEQYFGPGTRLTVT.

The rearrangement joins TRBV6-6 to TRBJ1-2, with a tentative D call TRBD1 (6 bases). Trimming stripped 11 bases from V and 2 bases from J, with 9 bases between. Germline-derived CDR1 and CDR2 are MNHNY and SVGAGI (reference sequence). The CDR3 runs to 11 residues. CDR3 sequence: CAVGQNYGYTF. For the CDR3, the DNA is TGTGCCGTTGGACAGAACTATGGCTACACCTTC.

This clone was recorded only once. J is TRBJ1-1 and V is TRBV19; 8 bases map to TRBD1. Losses at the gene ends were 2 bases for V and 5 bases for J; bases not matched to a gene: 7. The CDR3 totals 15 residues. CDR1 and CDR2 from the germline V gene are LNHDA and SQIVND (reference sequence). CDR3: CASSIPNNRGTEAFF. CDR3 in DNA: TGTGCCAGTAGTATACCGAATAACAGGGGGACTGAAGCTTTCTTT.

The V call is TRBV5-1, the J call TRBJ2-3; D unresolved. Per the germline V gene, CDR1 is SGHRS and CDR2 is YFSETQ. Trimming took off 3 bases at V and 2 bases at J, with 10 bases between the two ends. The CDR3 runs 14 residues. CDR3 nucleotides: TGCGCCAGCAGCTCTTCCGGGCCCACAGATACGCAGTATTTT. Protein sequence: CASSSSGPTDTQYF.

The rearrangement uses TRBV2 and TRBJ2-2; 10 bases are shared with TRBD1. Germline loops: CDR1 SNHLY, CDR2 FYNNEI. The junction had 7 bases not matched to a gene; V was cut back by 5 bases and J by 4 bases. The CDR3 runs to 16 residues. CDR3 sequence reads: CASSPRQGAVTGELFF. CDR3 nucleotide sequence: TGTGCCAGCAGTCCTCGACAGGGGGCGGTCACCGGGGAGCTGTTTTTT. Filled out from reference TRBV2 and TRBJ2-2, the complete variable domain reads EPEVTQTPSHQVTQMGQEVILRCVPISNHLYFYWYRQILGQKVEFLVSFYNNEISEKSEIFDDQFSVERPDGSNFTLKIRSTKLEDSAMYFCASSPRQGAVTGELFFGEGSRLTVL.

This chain connects TRBV9 to TRBJ2-3, with TRBD2 matching 8 bases. There are 15 residues in the CDR3. CDR1 and CDR2 (germline): SGDLS, YYNGEE. Trimming cost V 2 bases and J 0 bases; bases outside gene matches: 2. The CDR3 sequence: CASSVVAGSTDTQYF. The CDR3, as DNA: TGTGCCAGCAGCGTCGTAGCGGGAAGCACAGATACGCAGTATTTT.

CDR3 DNA: TGTGCCAGCAAAACAGGGTGTCTTACTTGGGATGGCGGGAGGCTGCCCGGGGAGCTGTTTTTT. It specifies CASKTGCLTWDGGRLPGELFF. The V and J genes are TRBV6-8 and TRBJ2-2; 8 bases match TRBD2. The CDR3 runs 21 residues. Germline CDR1 reads MNHGY; CDR2 reads SAAAGT. The J segment lost 6 bases and the V segment lost 7 bases, leaving 28 bases of the junction unmatched.

V and J are TRBV19 and TRBJ1-1; D is ambiguous. V was clipped by 7 bases and J by 0 bases, with 12 bases between them. From germline, CDR1 is LNHDA and CDR2 SQIVND (reference sequence). This CDR3 region has 14 residues. The CDR3 DNA is TGTGCCAGTAAGATTGGCGGCATGAACACTGAAGCTTTCTTT. It is translated as CASKIGGMNTEAFF. Based on the CDR3 plus reference TRBV19 and TRBJ1-1, the full variable domain is DGGITQSPKYLFRKEGQNVTLSCEQNLNHDAMYWYRQDPGQGLRLIYYSQIVNDFQKGDIAEGYSVSREKKESFPLTVTSAQKNPTAFYLCASKIGGMNTEAFFGQGTRLTVV.

The rearrangement uses TRBV27 and TRBJ2-5; no reliable D call. From germline, CDR1 is MNHEY and CDR2 SMNVEV (reference sequence). V was pared by 4 bases and J by 5 bases, with 23 bases between. The CDR3 loop spans 17 amino acids. The CDR3 nucleotides read TGTGCCAGCAGTTCCACCCCACAGCTACTCCTGGGGGAGACCCAGTACTTC. Translated, it gives CASSSTPQLLLGETQYF.

V and J are TRBV21-1 and TRBJ2-7; the table's D call TRBD1 went unverified against the DNA. TRBV21-1 corresponds to a pseudogene. CDR3 length: 14 residues. The CDR3 loop is CASTAGTGGYEQYF. The CDR3 DNA reads TGTGCCAGCACCGCAGGAACAGGGGGCTACGAGCAGTACTTC.

This sequence joins TRBV28 and TRBJ1-4, with 9 bases aligning to TRBD1. V dropped 3 bases and J dropped 5; count of bases not matched to a gene: 4. The CDR3 runs to 15 residues. Germline V CDR1 and CDR2: MDHEN, SYDVKM. This CDR3 is CASSFLGQGNEKLFF. The CDR3 nucleotides are TGTGCCAGCAGTTTCCTTGGACAGGGGAATGAAAAACTGTTTTTT. The complete variable domain, with remaining parts taken from reference TRBV28 and TRBJ1-4, reads DVKVTQSSRYLVKRTGEKVFLECVQDMDHENMFWYRQDPGLGLRLIYFSYDVKMKEKGDIPEGYSVSREKKERFSLILESASTNQTSMYLCASSFLGQGNEKLFFGSGTQLSVL.

This rearrangement joins TRBV13 to TRBJ1-1; D uncertain. The V and J ends lost 0 bases and 6 bases respectively, with 14 bases between them. The CDR3 sequence is 15 residues long. The germline V gene has CDR1 PRHDT and CDR2 FYEKMQ (reference sequence). DNA for the CDR3: TGTGCCAGCAGCTTAGGACAAATCCTTCGGGCTGAAGCTTTCTTT. This sequence encodes CASSLGQILRAEAFF.

The rearrangement links TRBV29-1 to TRBJ2-5, with 7 bases aligning to TRBD2. The CDR3 is 13 residues long. Germline CDR1 is SQVTM and CDR2 is ANQGSEA. Trimming took 6 bases from V and 0 from J; bases not matched to a gene: 4. The CDR3 region is CSVGGGDQETQYF. The CDR3 bases are TGCAGCGTGGGGGGGGGAGACCAAGAGACCCAGTACTTC.

The CDR3 is CASSSRNRGDTQYF. The CDR3 DNA reads as TGTGCCAGTAGTAGCCGGAACAGGGGTGATACCCAGTACTTC. The chain is built from TRBV19 and TRBJ2-5; TRBD1 matches 7 bases. V lost 4 bases to trimming and J lost 8 bases; unmatched junction nucleotides: 10. The CDR3 spans 14 residues. Germline CDR1 and CDR2: LNHDA and SQIVND (reference sequence).

J is TRBJ2-3 and V is TRBV7-9; the match to TRBD2 covers 10 bases. CDR3 length equals 12 residues. Germline CDR1 is SEHNR and CDR2 is FQNEAQ (reference sequence). Germline trimming cut 4 bases from V and 14 bases from J; bases unmatched to any gene: 6. CDR3 DNA: TGTGCCAGCAGCTCCCCGGGACTAGCGTGGTATTTT. Encoded protein: CASSSPGLAWYF.

J is TRBJ1-1 and V is TRBV19; D gene uncertain. V shed 7 bases and J shed 0 bases, with 12 bases lying between them. Per germline, CDR1 LNHDA and CDR2 SQIVND (reference sequence). This CDR3 is built from 14 residues. Here the CDR3 reads CASTTYRLNTEAFF. DNA of the CDR3: TGTGCCAGTACTACCTACCGACTGAACACTGAAGCTTTCTTT. Drawing the rest from reference TRBV19 and TRBJ1-1, the complete variable domain is DGGITQSPKYLFRKEGQNVTLSCEQNLNHDAMYWYRQDPGQGLRLIYYSQIVNDFQKGDIAEGYSVSREKKESFPLTVTSAQKNPTAFYLCASTTYRLNTEAFFGQGTRLTVV.